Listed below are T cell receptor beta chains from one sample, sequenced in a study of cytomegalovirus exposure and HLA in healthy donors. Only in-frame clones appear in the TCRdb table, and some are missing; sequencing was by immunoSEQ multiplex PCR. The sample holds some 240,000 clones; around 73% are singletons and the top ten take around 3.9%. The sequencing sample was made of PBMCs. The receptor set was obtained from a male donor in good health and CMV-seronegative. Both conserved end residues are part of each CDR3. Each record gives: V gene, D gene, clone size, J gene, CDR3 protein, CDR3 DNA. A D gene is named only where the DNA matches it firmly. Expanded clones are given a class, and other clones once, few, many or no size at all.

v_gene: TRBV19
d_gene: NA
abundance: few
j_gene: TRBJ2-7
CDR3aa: CASTRSRDYEQYF
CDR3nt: TGTGCCAGTACGAGATCCAGGGACTACGAGCAGTACTTC

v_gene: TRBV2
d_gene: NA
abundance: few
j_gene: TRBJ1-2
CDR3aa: CASREGSILGYTF
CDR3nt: TGTGCCAGCAGAGAAGGGAGCATCCTAGGCTACACCTTC

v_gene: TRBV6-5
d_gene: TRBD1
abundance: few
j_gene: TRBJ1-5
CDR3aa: CASSSLQGGNQPQHF
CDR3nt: TGTGCCAGCAGTTCGCTACAGGGGGGGAATCAGCCCCAGCATTTT

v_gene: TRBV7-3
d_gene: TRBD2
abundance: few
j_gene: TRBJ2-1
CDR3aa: CASSLGGSGTRRNEQFF
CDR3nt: TGTGCCAGCAGCTTAGGGGGGAGCGGGACCCGGCGGAATGAGCAGTTCTTC

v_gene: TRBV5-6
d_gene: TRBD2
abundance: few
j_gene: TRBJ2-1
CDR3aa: CASSSGLAGVSNEQFF
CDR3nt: TGTGCCAGCAGTTCTGGACTAGCGGGAGTATCTAATGAGCAGTTCTTC

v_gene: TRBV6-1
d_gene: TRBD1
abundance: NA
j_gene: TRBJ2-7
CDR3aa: CASRGQGNEQYF
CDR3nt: TGTGCCAGCAGAGGACAGGGTAACGAGCAGTACTTC

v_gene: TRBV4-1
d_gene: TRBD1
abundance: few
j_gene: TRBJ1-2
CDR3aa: CASSHIRDRGFANYGYTF
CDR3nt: TGCGCCAGCAGCCATATCCGGGACAGGGGGTTCGCTAACTATGGCTACACCTTC

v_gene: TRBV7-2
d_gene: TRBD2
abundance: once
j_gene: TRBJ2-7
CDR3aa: CASSARTSGNYEQYF
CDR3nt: TGTGCCAGCAGCGCCAGGACTAGCGGGAACTACGAGCAGTACTTC

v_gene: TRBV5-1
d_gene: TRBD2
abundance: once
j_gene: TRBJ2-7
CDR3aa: CASSLDPSGPGEQYF
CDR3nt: TGCGCCAGCAGCTTGGATCCTAGCGGGCCCGGCGAGCAGTACTTC

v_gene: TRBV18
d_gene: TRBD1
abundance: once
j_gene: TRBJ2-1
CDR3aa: CASSAQGDGEQFF
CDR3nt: TGTGCCAGCTCAGCTCAGGGGGACGGAGAGCAGTTCTTC

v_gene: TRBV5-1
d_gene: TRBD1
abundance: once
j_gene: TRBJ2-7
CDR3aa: CASSLEGQVYEQYF
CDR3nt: TGCGCCAGCAGCTTGGAGGGACAGGTCTACGAGCAGTACTTC

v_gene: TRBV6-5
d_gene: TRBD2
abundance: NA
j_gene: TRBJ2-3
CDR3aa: CASRTSGRDTQYF
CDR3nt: TGTGCCAGCAGGACTAGCGGGAGAGATACGCAGTATTTT

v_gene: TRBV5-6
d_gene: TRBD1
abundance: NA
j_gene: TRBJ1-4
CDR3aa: CASSKTGTGVSTNEKLFF
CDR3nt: TGTGCCAGCAGCAAGACCGGGACAGGGGTTTCCACTAATGAAAAACTGTTTTTT

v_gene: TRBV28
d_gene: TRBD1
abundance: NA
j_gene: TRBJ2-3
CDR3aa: CASSAGTGSTDTQYF
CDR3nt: TGTGCCAGCAGTGCCGGGACAGGGAGCACAGATACGCAGTATTTT

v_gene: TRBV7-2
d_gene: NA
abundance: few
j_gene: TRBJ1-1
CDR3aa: CASSLIGRLTEAFF
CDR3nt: TGTGCCAGCAGCTTAATAGGCAGGCTTACTGAAGCTTTCTTT

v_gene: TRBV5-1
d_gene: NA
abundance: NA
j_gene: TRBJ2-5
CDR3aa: CASKEGVLETQYF
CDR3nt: TGCGCCAGCAAAGAGGGAGTATTGGAGACCCAGTACTTC

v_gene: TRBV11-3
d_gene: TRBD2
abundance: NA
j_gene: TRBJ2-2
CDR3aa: CASSSGTRGGELFF
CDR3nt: TGTGCCAGTAGCTCCGGGACTAGAGGCGGGGAGCTGTTTTTT

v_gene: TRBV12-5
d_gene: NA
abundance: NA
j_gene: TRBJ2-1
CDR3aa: CASGRRRSGQILPPNEQFF
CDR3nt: TGTGCTAGTGGCCGCCGCCGTTCGGGTCAAATTCTCCCCCCCAATGAGCAGTTCTTC

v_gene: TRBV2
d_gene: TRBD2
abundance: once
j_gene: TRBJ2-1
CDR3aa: CASSPWTSGRAWGNEQFF
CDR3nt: TGTGCCAGCAGTCCATGGACTAGCGGGAGGGCCTGGGGAAATGAGCAGTTCTTC

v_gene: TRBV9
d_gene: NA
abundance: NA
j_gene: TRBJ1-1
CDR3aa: CASSVATGRGRLTEAFF
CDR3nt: TGTGCCAGCAGCGTAGCTACGGGGAGGGGTAGGTTAACTGAAGCTTTCTTT

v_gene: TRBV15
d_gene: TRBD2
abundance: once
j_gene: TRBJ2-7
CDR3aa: CATSSLTSGSSYEQYF
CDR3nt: TGTGCCACCAGCAGCCTTACTAGCGGGAGCTCCTACGAGCAGTACTTC

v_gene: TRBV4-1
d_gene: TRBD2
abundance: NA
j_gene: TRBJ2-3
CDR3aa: CASSRLGGLAGVWADTQYF
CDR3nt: TGCGCCAGCAGCCGCTTGGGGGGACTAGCGGGAGTATGGGCAGATACGCAGTATTTT

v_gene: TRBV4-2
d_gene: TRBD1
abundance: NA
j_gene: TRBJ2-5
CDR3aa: CASSLGQGQETQYF
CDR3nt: TGTGCCAGCAGCCTCGGACAGGGTCAAGAGACCCAGTACTTC

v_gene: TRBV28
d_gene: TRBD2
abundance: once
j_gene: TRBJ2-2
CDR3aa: CASSLPLPGLARTGELFF
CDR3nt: TGTGCCAGCAGTTTACCGTTACCGGGACTAGCGAGGACCGGGGAGCTGTTTTTT

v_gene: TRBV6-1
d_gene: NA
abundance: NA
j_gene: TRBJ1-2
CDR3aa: CASSGENYGYTF
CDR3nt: TGTGCCAGCAGTGGAGAAAACTATGGCTACACCTTC

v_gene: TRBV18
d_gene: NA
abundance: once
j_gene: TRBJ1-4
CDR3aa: CASSQETARGALGEKLFF
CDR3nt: TGTGCCAGCTCACAGGAAACCGCCCGGGGGGCCCTTGGCGAAAAACTGTTTTTT

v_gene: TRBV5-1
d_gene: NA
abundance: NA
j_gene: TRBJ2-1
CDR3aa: CASSLDPNNEQFF
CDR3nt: TGCGCCAGCAGCTTGGATCCCAACAATGAGCAGTTCTTC

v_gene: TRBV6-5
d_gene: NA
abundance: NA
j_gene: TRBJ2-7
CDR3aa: CASRLADSTYEQYF
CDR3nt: TGTGCCAGCAGGCTGGCGGACAGCACCTACGAGCAGTACTTC

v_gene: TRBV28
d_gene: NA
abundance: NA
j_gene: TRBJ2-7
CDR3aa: CASSDSGTTYEQYF
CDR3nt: TGTGCCAGCAGTGACTCCGGGACAACCTACGAGCAGTACTTC